Here is one T cell receptor (beta chain) with its context. Its antigen is as yet unknown. The V gene's germline CDR1 is SNHLY and CDR2 FYNNEI. The trim removed 2 bases at V and 8 bases at J, leaving 8 bases unmatched. The CDR3 contains 15 residues. Libraries were prepared by immunoSEQ multiplex PCR; TCRdb keeps only in-frame clonotypes and omits some of them. Of about 510,000 clones in the sample, 79% were seen once. This entry is derived from a study of shared clonotypes between healthy human individuals. Across the whole study: Participating donors consisted of a couple of women and a few men aged 18 to 49. Whole-study results and caveats: A small donor pool kept down the genetic and exposure-history diversity that was represented.

The sequenced material came from PBMCs. The chain combines TRBV2 with TRBJ2-3, with 9 bases aligning to TRBD2. The origin of this receptor is a woman between 35 and 50 years old in good health. Some clones in this sample may be carry-over from other donors' samples. The chain's CDR3 is CASSEMVSGSSTQYF. CDR3 sequence (DNA): TGTGCCAGCAGTGAAATGGTTAGCGGGAGCTCTACGCAGTATTTT. Looking up the rest from reference TRBV2 and TRBJ2-3 gives the full variable domain: EPEVTQTPSHQVTQMGQEVILRCVPISNHLYFYWYRQILGQKVEFLVSFYNNEISEKSEIFDDQFSVERPDGSNFTLKIRSTKLEDSAMYFCASSEMVSGSSTQYFGPGTRLTVL.